A selection of T cell receptor beta chains follows, all from one sample in a study of blood T cell repertoires in COVID-19. Clones were sequenced by immunoSEQ multiplex PCR, and TCRdb holds only the in-frame ones, with some missing. Of some 220,000 clones in the sample, 86% were seen once. The specimen was PBMCs or T cells enriched from blood (not recorded which). All receptors derive from a woman in her thirties or forties with acute COVID-19. Each CDR3 is given with its conserved first and last residue. D genes are given only for firm matches. Where a row states a size, it is once, few, many or the class of an expanded clone; other rows omit it.

V gene,J gene,CDR3 length,clone size,D gene,CDR3 DNA,CDR3 protein
TRBV5-1,TRBJ2-5,16,.,.,TGCGCCAGCAGCCGCCGGGCCGGAGGGCGGCAAGAGACCCAGTACTTC,CASSRRAGGRQETQYF
TRBV6-5,TRBJ1-1,13,.,.,TGTGCCAGCAGACGTTCAGGGGTGGCTGAAGCTTTCTTT,CASRRSGVAEAFF
TRBV5-1,TRBJ2-1,16,.,TRBD2,TGCGCCAGCAGCTTCGCTAGCGGGGGGTCCTACAATGAGCAGTTCTTC,CASSFASGGSYNEQFF
TRBV9,TRBJ2-2,17,.,.,TGTGCCAGCAGCGTATCCCAGCGAGAGGGTAACACCGGGGAGCTGTTTTTT,CASSVSQREGNTGELFF
TRBV10-3,TRBJ1-5,16,.,.,TGTGCCATCAGTGCAGGATCCTACTTCAGCAATCAGCCCCAGCATTTT,CAISAGSYFSNQPQHF
TRBV7-9,TRBJ2-1,17,.,TRBD2,TGTGCCAGCAGGTTGGGGACTAGCGGGCCCCTCTACAATGAGCAGTTCTTC,CASRLGTSGPLYNEQFF
TRBV6-5,TRBJ1-2,16,.,.,TGTGCCAGCAGTTACTGGAGTAGGAGGGGAGGGAAGGGCTACACCTTC,CASSYWSRRGGKGYTF
TRBV7-9,TRBJ1-4,14,.,TRBD1,TGTGCCAGCAGCTTAGCGACAGGGAATGAAAAACTGTTTTTT,CASSLATGNEKLFF
TRBV7-3,TRBJ1-1,16,few,.,TGTGCCAGCAGCCCAAAGAGTCAGGGGTCGGCCACTGAAGCTTTCTTT,CASSPKSQGSATEAFF
TRBV29-1,TRBJ1-2,15,few,.,TGCAGCGTTGTAGACTCAGCGGATCCTGTCTATGGCTACACCTTC,CSVVDSADPVYGYTF
TRBV19,TRBJ1-5,17,.,.,TGTGCCAGTAGTACGGTATCTTCGGTGGTCTCCAATCAGCCCCAGCATTTT,CASSTVSSVVSNQPQHF
TRBV5-4,TRBJ1-2,15,.,TRBD1,TGTGCCAGCAGCGGTCAGGACAGGGGCGGCTATGGCTACACCTTC,CASSGQDRGGYGYTF
TRBV30,TRBJ1-4,14,once,TRBD1,TGTGCCTGGGTACCGGGACAGAGTAATGAAAAACTGTTTTTT,CAWVPGQSNEKLFF
TRBV10-3,TRBJ1-1,13,.,.,TGTGCCATCAGTGAGTCTGGGAGGGGAGAGGCTTTCTTT,CAISESGRGEAFF
TRBV6-4,TRBJ1-6,14,.,TRBD1,TGTGCCAGCAGTAGGGACAGCCCCAATTCACCCCTCCACTTT,CASSRDSPNSPLHF
TRBV2,TRBJ1-1,12,few,TRBD1,TGTGCCAGCAGGGGGGACAGTCAAAGAGCTTTCTTT,CASRGDSQRAFF
TRBV9,TRBJ1-6,11,.,.,TGTGCCAGCAGCGGGAGTGCACCCCTCCACTTT,CASSGSAPLHF
TRBV9,TRBJ2-2,16,.,TRBD1,TGTGCCAGCAGCCCCCGACAGGGGGCTTGGACCGGGGAGCTGTTTTTT,CASSPRQGAWTGELFF
TRBV19,TRBJ1-1,20,.,TRBD1,TGTGCCAGTAGTTCCAACCCGACAGGGGAGAAACAAAACACGAACACTGAAGCTTTCTTT,CASSSNPTGEKQNTNTEAFF
TRBV6-6,TRBJ2-3,15,few,.,TGTGCCAGCAGTTACTCTCGGGGGAGCACAGATACGCAGTATTTT,CASSYSRGSTDTQYF
TRBV7-6,TRBJ1-1,13,.,.,TGTGCCAGCAGCTTAGTAGTGAACACTGAAGCTTTCTTT,CASSLVVNTEAFF
TRBV9,TRBJ2-1,16,.,.,TGTGCCAGCAGCAGCAGGCAGGGGAGCTCCTACAATGAGCAGTTCTTC,CASSSRQGSSYNEQFF
TRBV5-3,TRBJ2-5,13,.,.,TGTGCCAGAAGGAAGACAGGATGGGAGACCCAGTACTTC,CARRKTGWETQYF
TRBV7-9,TRBJ1-1,17,.,.,TGTGCCAGCAGCTTAGCGCCGGGACTTTCCATGAACACTGAAGCTTTCTTT,CASSLAPGLSMNTEAFF
TRBV10-2,TRBJ1-5,13,.,.,TGCGCCAGCAGTTCCCGGAGGGGTCAGCCCCAGCATTTT,CASSSRRGQPQHF
TRBV20-1,TRBJ2-7,13,.,TRBD2,TGCAGTGCTAGTAGGCGGGGGGTTTACGAGCAGTACTTC,CSASRRGVYEQYF
TRBV5-1,TRBJ2-5,18,.,.,TGCGCCAGCAGCGCCGACAGTTTGGAAGCCTCTACTAAAGAGACCCAGTACTTC,CASSADSLEASTKETQYF
TRBV10-3,TRBJ1-5,17,.,TRBD1,TGTGCCATCAGTGAGTATGGGACAGGGGGTTATGCTCAGCCCCAGCATTTT,CAISEYGTGGYAQPQHF
TRBV5-1,TRBJ1-1,15,.,.,TGCGCCAGCAGCCAGACCCCGGGAACGAACACTGAAGCTTTCTTT,CASSQTPGTNTEAFF
TRBV6-4,TRBJ2-1,13,.,.,TGTGCCAGCAGTGACTCGGGACTTGGTGAGCAGTTCTTC,CASSDSGLGEQFF
TRBV9,TRBJ2-7,16,.,TRBD1,TGTGCCAGCAGCGTAAATCCGGGACAGAGCTCCTACGAGCAGTACTTC,CASSVNPGQSSYEQYF
TRBV2,TRBJ1-6,20,.,TRBD1,TGTGCCAGCAGTGACAGACCCCCGGGACAGGGTGTAGGCTATAATTCACCCCTCCACTTT,CASSDRPPGQGVGYNSPLHF
TRBV5-1,TRBJ2-5,15,.,.,TGCGCCACCTCACTGGGGAGGGGGGGCCGAGAGACCCAGTACTTC,CATSLGRGGRETQYF
TRBV9,TRBJ1-2,16,.,.,TGTGCCAGCAGCGTAGGGTGGAGGGAACGGGGCTATGGCTACACCTTC,CASSVGWRERGYGYTF
TRBV7-3,TRBJ2-4,14,.,TRBD2,TGTGCCAGCAGCTTAAGCGGGGGGCCAGCCATTCAGTACTTC,CASSLSGGPAIQYF
TRBV3-1/TRBV3-2,TRBJ1-2,13,.,TRBD1,TGTGCCAGCAGCATTACGACAGGGACCGGCTACACCTTC,CASSITTGTGYTF
TRBV5-1,TRBJ1-1,16,.,TRBD1,TGCGCCAGCAGCTGGAAATCGGGACAGGGGAACACTGAAGCTTTCTTT,CASSWKSGQGNTEAFF
TRBV29-1,TRBJ2-5,17,once,.,TGCAGCGTTGGACAGGGATCCGGGACTAGGATAGTGGAGACCCAGTACTTC,CSVGQGSGTRIVETQYF
TRBV7-3,TRBJ2-5,13,.,.,TGTGCCAGCAGCTTAAACAGACAAGAGACCCAGTACTTC,CASSLNRQETQYF
TRBV7-2,TRBJ2-5,15,.,TRBD1,TGTGCCAGCAGCCTTACCGGGACAGCCCAAGAGACCCAGTACTTC,CASSLTGTAQETQYF
TRBV19,TRBJ1-5,13,.,.,TGTGCCAGTAGTTCGGTAGTTAATCAGCCCCAGCATTTT,CASSSVVNQPQHF
TRBV7-9,TRBJ1-2,13,.,.,TGTGCCAGCAGCGCCGGACACAACTATGGCTACACCTTC,CASSAGHNYGYTF
TRBV2,TRBJ2-3,14,.,.,TGTGCCAGCAGTGAACTCCCCGTTACTCCCTCGCAGTATTTT,CASSELPVTPSQYF
TRBV6-2/TRBV6-3,TRBJ1-1,18,once,.,TGTGCCAGCAGTTATGTTTGGAATTTGGAGGGCTCGAACACTGAAGCTTTCTTT,CASSYVWNLEGSNTEAFF
TRBV5-1,TRBJ1-6,17,few,.,TGCGCCAGCAGCTTAACTATGGGAAGCGGGGAGGGTTCACCCCTCCACTTT,CASSLTMGSGEGSPLHF
TRBV19,TRBJ1-1,14,.,TRBD1,TGTGCCAGTACCCCAACTACAGGGGGCATTGAAGCTTTCTTT,CASTPTTGGIEAFF
TRBV20-1,TRBJ1-2,14,.,TRBD1,TGCAGTGCTAGTCAGGGGGACGGGACCTATGGCTACACCTTC,CSASQGDGTYGYTF
TRBV18,TRBJ1-1,14,.,.,TGTGCCAGCTCACTAATTCAGGGGAACACTGAAGCTTTCTTT,CASSLIQGNTEAFF
TRBV6-5,TRBJ1-1,11,once,.,TGTGCCAGTACGTACGGCACTGAAGCTTTCTTT,CASTYGTEAFF
TRBV18,TRBJ1-1,15,.,.,TGTGCCAGCTCACCAGGCCAAAGGAGGAACACTGAAGCTTTCTTT,CASSPGQRRNTEAFF
TRBV7-9,TRBJ1-1,17,few,.,TGTGCCAGCAGCTTAGGTCGACAGGAATGGGGAGACACTGAAGCTTTCTTT,CASSLGRQEWGDTEAFF
TRBV19,TRBJ2-3,15,.,TRBD1,TGTGCCAGTAGTCCCGACAGGGGTCTCACAGATACGCAGTATTTT,CASSPDRGLTDTQYF
TRBV28,TRBJ1-6,15,few,.,TGTGCCAGCAGCCGAGCAGGGCAGCATAATTCACCCCTCCACTTT,CASSRAGQHNSPLHF